Below, one T cell receptor beta chain is given with its context. Its antigen remains unidentified. These data are taken from a study of shared clonotypes between healthy human individuals. Study-wide results and limits: All-four-donor shared clonotypes had higher generation probabilities than non-shared clonotypes did.

Naive CD8 cells comprised CD45RO-negative, CCR7-positively selected cells, excluding terminally differentiated effector memory CD45RA+ cells. There were only Caucasian adults among the donors, and all lived in Nashville, Tennessee. Evenly divided among several immunoSEQ plates was the genomic DNA of each subset. This table comes from immunoSEQ multiplex PCR, and its TCRdb copy is limited to in-frame clones, with some not included. The sample consists of millions of clones, less than 95% of them appearing once. The CDR3 spans 12 residues. The V gene's germline CDR1 is SNHLY and CDR2 FYNNEI. Trimming shortened V by 3 bases and J by 3 bases, and 5 bases separated the two germline ends.

J is TRBJ1-1 and V is TRBV2; D not certain. The sequenced sample consisted of naive CD8+ T cells sorted from blood. The TCR sequence derives from a young man in good health. The CDR3 DNA reads TGTGCCAGCAGTGACAGCCACACTGAAGCTTTCTTT. Translated: CASSDSHTEAFF.